One and the same sample provided the 19 T cell receptor beta chains below, sequenced in a study of blood T cell repertoires in COVID-19. Clones were sequenced by immunoSEQ multiplex PCR, and TCRdb holds only the in-frame ones, with some missing. The table lists roughly 220,000 clones, 80% to 90% of them singletons. Sample: PBMCs or T cells enriched from blood (not recorded which). These TCRs come from a woman in her thirties or forties with acute COVID-19.

This chain uses TRBV4-1 with TRBJ2-4; 7 bases agree with TRBD2. V dropped 2 bases and J dropped 5; count of bases not matched to a gene: 3. This CDR3 is built from 14 residues. The germline V gene has CDR1 MGHRA and CDR2 YSYEKL. The CDR3 protein is CASSQWLAENIQYF. The CDR3 bases are TGCGCCAGCAGCCAATGGCTAGCGGAAAACATTCAGTACTTC.

J is TRBJ2-2 and V is TRBV10-3; D gene unclear. Trimming removed 5 bases at V and 3 bases at J, with 22 bases between. The CDR3 consists of 18 residues. Looked up from germline, CDR1 is ENHRY and CDR2 is SYGVKD. The CDR3 bases are TGTGCCATCAGTCGGAGTCAGCTAACCCAACTTTACACCGGGGAGCTGTTTTTT. Its protein is CAISRSQLTQLYTGELFF.

This chain uses TRBV28 with TRBJ1-5; 7 bases align to TRBD1. There are 14 residues in the CDR3. The germline V gene encodes CDR1 MDHEN and CDR2 SYDVKM. The CDR3 reads CAGLSNAGGQPQHF. Here the CDR3 DNA reads TGTGCGGGACTCAGCAACGCAGGGGGTCAGCCCCAGCATTTT.

The chain joins TRBV28 to TRBJ2-5; D call uncertain. Germline-derived CDR1 and CDR2 are MDHEN and SYDVKM. Trimming stripped 4 bases from V and 4 bases from J, with 10 bases between. The CDR3 is 13 amino acids. The CDR3 protein is CASSSGLIETQYF. The CDR3 coding sequence is TGTGCCAGCAGTTCTGGGCTAATAGAGACCCAGTACTTC.

V is TRBV19 and J is TRBJ1-5; D may be TRBD1 (6 bases). The CDR3 spans 14 residues. The germline V gene has CDR1 LNHDA and CDR2 SQIVND (reference sequence). Trimming pared 6 bases from V and 3 bases from J, leaving 12 bases between. Here the CDR3 reads CASSQGQFNQPQHF. CDR3 in DNA: TGTGCCAGTAGCCAAGGACAGTTCAATCAGCCCCAGCATTTT.

On this clone: Other DNA sequences within the sample encode an identical CDR3. The rearrangement links TRBV7-2 to TRBJ2-7; possibly TRBD1 for D (5 bases). The CDR3 consists of 14 residues. The germline V and J ends were trimmed by 1 base and 0 bases, with 7 bases remaining between them. Germline assignment: CDR1 SGHTA and CDR2 FQGNSA. The CDR3 spells CASSLGGISYEQYF. CDR3 sequence (DNA): TGTGCCAGCAGCTTAGGGGGCATCTCCTACGAGCAGTACTTC.

The chain couples TRBV3-1 (or the pseudogene TRBV3-2) to TRBJ2-3, with 13 bases identical to TRBD2. The CDR3 runs to 15 residues. CDR1 and CDR2 from the germline V gene are LGHDT and YNNKEL (reference sequence). Trimming took 1 base from V and 5 from J; bases not matched to a gene: 0. The CDR3 spells CASSQGLAGGDTQYF. The DNA of the CDR3 is TGTGCCAGCAGCCAAGGACTAGCGGGGGGAGATACGCAGTATTTT.

This chain connects TRBV3-1 (or the pseudogene TRBV3-2) to TRBJ1-1; 8 bases match TRBD1. Germline V lookup: CDR1 LGHDT, CDR2 YNNKEL (reference sequence). V lost 1 base and J lost 6; bases outside the gene matches: 13. The CDR3 runs 17 residues. CDR3 sequence (DNA): TGTGCCAGCAGCCAAGGAGTTCAGGGGGCGCGGCGTGCTGAAGCTTTCTTT. Protein sequence: CASSQGVQGARRAEAFF.

This sequence joins TRBV3-1 (or the pseudogene TRBV3-2) and TRBJ2-1; a possible D gene is TRBD2 (7 bases). The CDR3 sequence is 14 residues long. The germline CDR1 and CDR2 sequences are LGHDT and YNNKEL (reference sequence). Trimming pared 4 bases from V and 14 bases from J, leaving 21 bases between. The CDR3 spells CASSLSNLGGGKFF. The CDR3 DNA reads TGTGCCAGCAGCCTCTCAAACCTAGGGGGGGGTAAGTTCTTC.

The chain has TRBV28 and TRBJ2-1; 11 nucleotides align to TRBD2. With 6 bases clipped from V and 1 base from J, the junction kept 2 bases outside the gene matches. The germline V gene encodes CDR1 MDHEN and CDR2 SYDVKM. The length of the CDR3 is 15 residues. CDR3 residues: CASSTSGRSYNEQFF. CDR3 in DNA: TGTGCCAGCAGCACTAGCGGGAGATCCTACAATGAGCAGTTCTTC.

This chain connects TRBV18 to TRBJ2-5; 8 bases line up with TRBD2. With 6 bases clipped from V and 2 bases from J, the junction kept 8 bases outside the gene matches. This CDR3 comprises 15 residues. The V gene's germline CDR1 is KGHSH and CDR2 LQKENI. As DNA, the CDR3 is TGTGCCAGCTCGGCCGGGGGGGGCCCACAAGAGACCCAGTACTTC. Translating gives CASSAGGGPQETQYF.

This clone was observed a handful of times. The rearrangement links TRBV5-1 to TRBJ2-2; 10 positions agree with TRBD2. Germline V gene sequence: CDR1 SGHRS, CDR2 YFSETQ. The CDR3 consists of 14 residues. The V segment lost 7 bases and the J segment 4 bases; nucleotides outside the gene matches: 4. In DNA form, the CDR3 reads TGCGCCAGCGGTCTAGCGGGAGTCACCGGGGAGCTGTTTTTT. It yields the protein CASGLAGVTGELFF.

The J gene is TRBJ2-7, the V gene TRBV7-9; 8 bases align to TRBD2. Losses at the gene ends were 6 bases for V and 4 bases for J; bases not matched to a gene: 11. The V gene's germline CDR1 is SEHNR and CDR2 FQNEAQ (reference sequence). The CDR3 is 15 amino acids. CDR3 protein: CASRIGAGAQYEQYF. CDR3 nucleotide sequence: TGTGCCAGCAGAATAGGAGCGGGAGCTCAATACGAGCAGTACTTC.

The rearrangement links TRBV14 to TRBJ2-7, with D hard to call. The CDR3 is made up of 15 amino acids. CDR1 and CDR2 (germline): SGHDN, FVKESK. V lost 4 bases and J 1 base, leaving 14 bases between the germline ends. CDR3 in amino acids: CASSLGQSSSYEQYF. CDR3 in DNA: TGTGCCAGCAGCCTTGGGCAGTCTTCATCCTACGAGCAGTACTTC.

The J gene is TRBJ2-2, the V gene TRBV7-2, with D hard to call. CDR3 length: 13 residues. From germline, CDR1 is SGHTA and CDR2 FQGNSA. Trimming pared 4 bases from V and 8 bases from J, leaving 11 bases between. The CDR3 DNA follows: TGTGCCAGCAGCTCCCGTCCCGAGGGGGAGCTGTTTTTT. This gives the protein CASSSRPEGELFF.

This clone was observed a few times. The CDR3 DNA sequence: TGTGCCAGCAGCCCTGGACAGGGCTTAACCGGGGAGCTGTTTTTT. Its protein is CASSPGQGLTGELFF. The chain recombines TRBV7-9 with TRBJ2-2; 8 bases align to TRBD1. J was trimmed by 5 bases and V by 5 bases; bases with no gene match: 7. Germline V gene lookup returns CDR1 SEHNR and CDR2 FQNEAQ (reference sequence). The CDR3 is 15 amino acids.

The chain couples TRBV29-1 to TRBJ1-2; a possible D gene is TRBD1 (5 bases). The germline V gene encodes CDR1 SQVTM and CDR2 ANQGSEA. Deletions cut 7 bases from V and 7 bases from J, with 13 bases between. The CDR3 runs to 11 residues. The CDR3, as DNA: TGCAGCGGGGGGGAGAAAGGTGGCTACACCTTC. Translation: CSGGEKGGYTF.

The gene calls are TRBV6-5 and TRBJ1-5; weak D call: TRBD1 (5 bases). The CDR3 consists of 13 residues. V dropped 6 bases and J dropped 4 bases, with 10 bases sitting between them. CDR1 is MNHEY and CDR2 is SVGAGI in the germline V gene. DNA of the CDR3: TGTGCCAGCAGGCTGACAGAGAATCAGCCCCAGCATTTT. The encoded protein is CASRLTENQPQHF.

The chain couples TRBV5-6 to TRBJ2-1; 11 bases are shared with TRBD2. CDR1 and CDR2 (germline): SGHDT, YYEEEE. V shed 1 base, J shed 4 bases, and the junction held 4 bases outside the gene matches. This CDR3 comprises 16 residues. The CDR3 here is CASSLRLAGGYNEQFF. The CDR3 DNA reads as TGTGCCAGCAGCTTGAGGCTAGCGGGAGGATACAATGAGCAGTTCTTC.